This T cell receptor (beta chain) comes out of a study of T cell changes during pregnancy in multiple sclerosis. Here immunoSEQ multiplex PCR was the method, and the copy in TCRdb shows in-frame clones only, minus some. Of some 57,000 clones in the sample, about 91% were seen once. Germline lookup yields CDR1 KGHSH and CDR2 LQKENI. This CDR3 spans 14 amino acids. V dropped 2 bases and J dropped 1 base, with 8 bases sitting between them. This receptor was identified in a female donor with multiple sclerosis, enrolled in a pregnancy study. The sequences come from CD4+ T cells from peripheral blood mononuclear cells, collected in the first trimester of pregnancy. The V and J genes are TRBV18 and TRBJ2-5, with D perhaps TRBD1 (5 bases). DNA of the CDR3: TGTGCCAGCTCACCATTAGACAGCCAAGAGACCCAGTACTTC. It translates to CASSPLDSQETQYF.